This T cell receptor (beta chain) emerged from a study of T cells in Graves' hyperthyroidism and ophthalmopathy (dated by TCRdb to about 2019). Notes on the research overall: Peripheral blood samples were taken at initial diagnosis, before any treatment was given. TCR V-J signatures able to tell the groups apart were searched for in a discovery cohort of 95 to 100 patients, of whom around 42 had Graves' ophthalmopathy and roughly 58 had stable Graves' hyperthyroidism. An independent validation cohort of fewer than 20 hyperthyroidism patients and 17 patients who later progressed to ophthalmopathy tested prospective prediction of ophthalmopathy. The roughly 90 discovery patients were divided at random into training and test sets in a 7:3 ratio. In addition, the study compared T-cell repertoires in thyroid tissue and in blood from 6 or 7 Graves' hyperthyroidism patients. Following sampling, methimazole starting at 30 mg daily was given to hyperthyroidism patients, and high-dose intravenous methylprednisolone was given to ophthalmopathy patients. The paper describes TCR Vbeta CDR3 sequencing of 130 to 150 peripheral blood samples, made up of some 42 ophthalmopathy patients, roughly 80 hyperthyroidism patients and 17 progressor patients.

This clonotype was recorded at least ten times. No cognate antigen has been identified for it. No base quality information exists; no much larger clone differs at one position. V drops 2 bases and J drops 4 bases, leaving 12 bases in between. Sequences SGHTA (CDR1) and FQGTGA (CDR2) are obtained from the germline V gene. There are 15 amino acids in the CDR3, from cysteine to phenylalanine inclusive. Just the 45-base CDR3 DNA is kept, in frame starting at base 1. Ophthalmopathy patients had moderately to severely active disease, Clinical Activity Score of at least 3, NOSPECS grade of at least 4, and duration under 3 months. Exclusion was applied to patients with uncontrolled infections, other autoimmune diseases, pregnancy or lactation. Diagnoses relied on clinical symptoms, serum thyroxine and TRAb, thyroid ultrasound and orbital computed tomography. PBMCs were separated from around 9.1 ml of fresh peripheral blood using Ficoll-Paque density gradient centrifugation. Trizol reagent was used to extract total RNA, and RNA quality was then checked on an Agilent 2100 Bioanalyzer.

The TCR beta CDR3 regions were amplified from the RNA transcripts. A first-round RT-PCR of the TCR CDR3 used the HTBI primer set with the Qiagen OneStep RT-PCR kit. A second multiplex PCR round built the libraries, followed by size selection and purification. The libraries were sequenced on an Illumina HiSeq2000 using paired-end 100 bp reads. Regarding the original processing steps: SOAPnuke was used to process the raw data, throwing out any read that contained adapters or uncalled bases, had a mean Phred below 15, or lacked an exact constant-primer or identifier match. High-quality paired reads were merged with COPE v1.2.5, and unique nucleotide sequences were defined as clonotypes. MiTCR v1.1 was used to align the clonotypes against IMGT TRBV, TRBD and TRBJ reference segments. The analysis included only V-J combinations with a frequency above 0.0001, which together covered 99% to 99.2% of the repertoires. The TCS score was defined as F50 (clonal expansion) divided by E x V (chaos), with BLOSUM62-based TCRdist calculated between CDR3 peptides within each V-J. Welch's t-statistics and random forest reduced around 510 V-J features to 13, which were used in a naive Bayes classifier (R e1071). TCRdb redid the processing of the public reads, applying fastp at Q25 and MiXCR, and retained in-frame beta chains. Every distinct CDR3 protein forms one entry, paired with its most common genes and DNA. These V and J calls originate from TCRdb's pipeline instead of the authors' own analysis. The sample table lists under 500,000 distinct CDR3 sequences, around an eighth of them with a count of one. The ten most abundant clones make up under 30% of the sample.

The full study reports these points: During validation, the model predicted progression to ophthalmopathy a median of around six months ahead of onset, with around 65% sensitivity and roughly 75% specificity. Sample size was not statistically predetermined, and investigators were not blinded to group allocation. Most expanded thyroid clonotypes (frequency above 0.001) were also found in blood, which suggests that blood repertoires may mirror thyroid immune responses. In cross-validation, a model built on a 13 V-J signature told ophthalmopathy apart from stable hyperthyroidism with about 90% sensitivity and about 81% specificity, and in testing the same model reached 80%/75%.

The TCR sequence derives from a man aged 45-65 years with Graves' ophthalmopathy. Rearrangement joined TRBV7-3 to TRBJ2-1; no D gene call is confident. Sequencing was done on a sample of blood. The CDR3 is CASSLQPGKYNEQFF. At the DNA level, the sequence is TGTGCCAGCAGCTTACAACCAGGAAAATACAATGAGCAGTTCTTC. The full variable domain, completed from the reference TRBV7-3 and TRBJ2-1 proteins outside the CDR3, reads GAGVSQTPSNKVTEKGKYVELRCDPISGHTALYWYRQSLGQGPEFLIYFQGTGAADDSGLPNDRFFAVRPEGSVSTLKIQRTERGDSAVYLCASSLQPGKYNEQFFGPGTRLTVL.